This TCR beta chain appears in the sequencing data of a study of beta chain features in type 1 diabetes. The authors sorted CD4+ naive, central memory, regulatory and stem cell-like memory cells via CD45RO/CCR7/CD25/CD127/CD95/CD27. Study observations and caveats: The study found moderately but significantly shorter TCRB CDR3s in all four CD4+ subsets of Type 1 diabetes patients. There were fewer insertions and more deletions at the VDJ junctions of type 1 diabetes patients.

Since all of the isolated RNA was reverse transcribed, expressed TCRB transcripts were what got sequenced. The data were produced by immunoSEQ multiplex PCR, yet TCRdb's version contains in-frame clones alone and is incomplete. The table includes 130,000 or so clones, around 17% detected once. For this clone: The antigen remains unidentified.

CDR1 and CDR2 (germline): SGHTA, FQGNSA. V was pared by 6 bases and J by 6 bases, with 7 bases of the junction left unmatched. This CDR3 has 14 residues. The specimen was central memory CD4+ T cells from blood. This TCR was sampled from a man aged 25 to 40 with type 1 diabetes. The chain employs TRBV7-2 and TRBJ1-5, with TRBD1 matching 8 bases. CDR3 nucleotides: TGTGCCAGCAGGCCAGGGGGCGTGAGTCAGCCCCAGCATTTT. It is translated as CASRPGGVSQPQHF.